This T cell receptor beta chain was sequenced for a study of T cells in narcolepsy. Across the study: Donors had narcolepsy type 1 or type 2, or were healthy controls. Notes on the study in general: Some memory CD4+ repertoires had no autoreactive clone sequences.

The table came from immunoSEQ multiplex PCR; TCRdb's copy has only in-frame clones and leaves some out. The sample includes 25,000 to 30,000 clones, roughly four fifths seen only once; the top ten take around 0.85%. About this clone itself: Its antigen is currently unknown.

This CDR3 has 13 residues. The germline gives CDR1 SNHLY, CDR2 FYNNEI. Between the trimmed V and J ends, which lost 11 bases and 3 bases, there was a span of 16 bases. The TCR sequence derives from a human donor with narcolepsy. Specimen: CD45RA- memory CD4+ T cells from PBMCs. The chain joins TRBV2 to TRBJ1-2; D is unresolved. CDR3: CASKRVRDYGYTF. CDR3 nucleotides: TGTGCCTCCAAGAGGGTCCGGGACTATGGCTACACCTTC. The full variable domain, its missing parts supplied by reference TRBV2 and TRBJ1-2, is EPEVTQTPSHQVTQMGQEVILRCVPISNHLYFYWYRQILGQKVEFLVSFYNNEISEKSEIFDDQFSVERPDGSNFTLKIRSTKLEDSAMYFCASKRVRDYGYTFGSGTRLTVV.